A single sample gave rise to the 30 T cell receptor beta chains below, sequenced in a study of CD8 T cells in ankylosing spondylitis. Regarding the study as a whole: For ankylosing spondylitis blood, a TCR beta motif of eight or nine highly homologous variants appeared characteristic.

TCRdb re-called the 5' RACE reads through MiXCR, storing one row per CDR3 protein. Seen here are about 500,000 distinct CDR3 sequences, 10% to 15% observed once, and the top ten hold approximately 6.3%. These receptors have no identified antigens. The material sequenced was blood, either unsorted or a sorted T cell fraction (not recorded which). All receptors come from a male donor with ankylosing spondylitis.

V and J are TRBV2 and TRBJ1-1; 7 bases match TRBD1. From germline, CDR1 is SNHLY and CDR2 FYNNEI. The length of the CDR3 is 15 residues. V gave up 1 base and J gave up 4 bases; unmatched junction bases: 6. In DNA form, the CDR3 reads TGTGCCAGCAGTGAAGAGGCAGGGGGTATCACTGAAGCTTTCTTT. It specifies CASSEEAGGITEAFF.

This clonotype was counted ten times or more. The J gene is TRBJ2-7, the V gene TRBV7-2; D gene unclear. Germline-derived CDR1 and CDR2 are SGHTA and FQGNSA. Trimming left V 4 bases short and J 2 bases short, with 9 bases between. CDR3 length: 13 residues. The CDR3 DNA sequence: TGTGCCAGCAGCTCCCTTGGCCCCTACGAGCAGTACTTC. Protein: CASSSLGPYEQYF.

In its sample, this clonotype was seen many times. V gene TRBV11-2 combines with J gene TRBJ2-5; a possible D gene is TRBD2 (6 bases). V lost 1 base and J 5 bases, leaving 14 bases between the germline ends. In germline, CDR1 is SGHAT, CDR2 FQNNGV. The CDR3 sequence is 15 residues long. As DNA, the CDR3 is TGTGCCAGCAGCTTAGGGGCGGGGAAGGGGGAGACCCAGTACTTC. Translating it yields CASSLGAGKGETQYF.

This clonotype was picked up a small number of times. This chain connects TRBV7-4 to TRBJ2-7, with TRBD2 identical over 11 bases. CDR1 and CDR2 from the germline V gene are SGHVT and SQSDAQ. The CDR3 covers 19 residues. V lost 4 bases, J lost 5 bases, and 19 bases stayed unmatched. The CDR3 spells CASSSRTGLAGGSQNEQYF. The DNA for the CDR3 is TGTGCCAGCAGCTCCCGAACGGGGCTAGCGGGAGGAAGTCAGAACGAGCAGTACTTC.

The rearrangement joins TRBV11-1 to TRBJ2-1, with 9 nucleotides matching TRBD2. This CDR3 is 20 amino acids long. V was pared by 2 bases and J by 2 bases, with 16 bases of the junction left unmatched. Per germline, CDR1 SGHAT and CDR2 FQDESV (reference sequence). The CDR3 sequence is CASSLHISLAGAPPYNEQFF. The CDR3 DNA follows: TGTGCCAGCAGCTTACACATTAGTTTAGCGGGAGCCCCCCCCTACAATGAGCAGTTCTTC.

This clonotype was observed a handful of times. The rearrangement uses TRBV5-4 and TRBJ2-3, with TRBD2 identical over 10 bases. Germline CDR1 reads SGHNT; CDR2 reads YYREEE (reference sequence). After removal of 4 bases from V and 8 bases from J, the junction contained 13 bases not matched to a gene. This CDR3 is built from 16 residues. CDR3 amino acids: CASSPVSAGGPSTQYF. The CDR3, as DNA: TGTGCCAGCAGCCCCGTTTCAGCGGGAGGGCCGAGTACGCAGTATTTT.

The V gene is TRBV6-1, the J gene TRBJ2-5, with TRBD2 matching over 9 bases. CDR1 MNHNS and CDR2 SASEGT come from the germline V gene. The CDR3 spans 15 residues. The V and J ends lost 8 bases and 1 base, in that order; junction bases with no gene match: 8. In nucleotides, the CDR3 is TGTGCCAGCGGTGGAGTAGCGGGAGCCCAAGAGACCCAGTACTTC. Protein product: CASGGVAGAQETQYF.

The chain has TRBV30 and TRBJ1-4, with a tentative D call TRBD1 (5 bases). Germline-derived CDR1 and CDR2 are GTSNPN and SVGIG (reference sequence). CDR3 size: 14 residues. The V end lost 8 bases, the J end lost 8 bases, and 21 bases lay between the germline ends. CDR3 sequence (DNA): TGTGCCGGAGACGCGGGGGGACCGGGGGAAAAACTGTTTTTT. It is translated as CAGDAGGPGEKLFF.

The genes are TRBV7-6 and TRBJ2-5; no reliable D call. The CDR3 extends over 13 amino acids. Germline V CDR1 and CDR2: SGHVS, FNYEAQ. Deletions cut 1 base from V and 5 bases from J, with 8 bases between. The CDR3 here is CASSLGRPETQYF. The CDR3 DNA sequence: TGTGCCAGCAGCTTAGGCAGGCCCGAGACCCAGTACTTC.

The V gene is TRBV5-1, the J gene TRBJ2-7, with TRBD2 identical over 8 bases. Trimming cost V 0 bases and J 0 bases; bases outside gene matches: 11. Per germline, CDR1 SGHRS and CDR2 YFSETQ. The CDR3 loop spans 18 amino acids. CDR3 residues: CASSLGPVSAGGSYEQYF. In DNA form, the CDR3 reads TGCGCCAGCAGCTTGGGCCCCGTGTCGGCGGGGGGCTCCTACGAGCAGTACTTC.

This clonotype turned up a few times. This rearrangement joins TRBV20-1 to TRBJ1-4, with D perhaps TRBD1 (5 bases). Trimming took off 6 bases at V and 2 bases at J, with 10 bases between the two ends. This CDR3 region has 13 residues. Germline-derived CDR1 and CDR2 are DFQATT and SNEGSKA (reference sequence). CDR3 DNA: TGCAGTGCCCAGGGTTTGACTAATGAAAAACTGTTTTTT. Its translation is CSAQGLTNEKLFF.

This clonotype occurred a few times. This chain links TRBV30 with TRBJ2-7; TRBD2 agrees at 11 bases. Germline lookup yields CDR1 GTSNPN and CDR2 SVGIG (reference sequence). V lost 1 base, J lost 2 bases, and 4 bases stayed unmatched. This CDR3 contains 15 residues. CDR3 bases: TGTGCCTGGAGTGCGCGACTAGCGGGAACCTACGAGCAGTACTTC. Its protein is CAWSARLAGTYEQYF. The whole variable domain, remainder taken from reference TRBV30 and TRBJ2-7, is SQTIHQWPATLVQPVGSPLSLECTVEGTSNPNLYWYRQAAGRGLQLLFYSVGIGQISSEVPQNLSASRPQDRQFILSSKKLLLSDSGFYLCAWSARLAGTYEQYFGPGTRLTVT.

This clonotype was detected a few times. Written as DNA, the CDR3 is TGTGCCAGCAGTGCTTATAGGGCCTCGAACACCGGGGAGCTGTTTTTT. It specifies CASSAYRASNTGELFF. The genes are TRBV9 and TRBJ2-2; D uncertain. The ends were cut back, 5 bases at V and 0 bases at J, with 14 bases in the middle. This CDR3 comprises 16 residues. Germline assignment: CDR1 SGDLS and CDR2 YYNGEE.

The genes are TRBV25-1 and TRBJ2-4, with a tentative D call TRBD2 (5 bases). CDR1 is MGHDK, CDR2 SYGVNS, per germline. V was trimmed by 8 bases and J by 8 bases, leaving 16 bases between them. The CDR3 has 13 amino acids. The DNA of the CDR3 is TGTGCCAGCGGAAGCGGTCGGTTGGACATTCAGTACTTC. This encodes CASGSGRLDIQYF.

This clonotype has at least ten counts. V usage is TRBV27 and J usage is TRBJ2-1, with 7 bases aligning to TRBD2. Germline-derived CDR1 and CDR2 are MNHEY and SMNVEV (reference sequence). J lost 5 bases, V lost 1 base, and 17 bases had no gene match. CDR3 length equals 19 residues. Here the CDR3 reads CASSLLIGAGRIRDNEQFF. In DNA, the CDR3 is TGTGCCAGCAGTTTATTAATTGGGGCCGGGAGGATAAGGGACAATGAGCAGTTCTTC.

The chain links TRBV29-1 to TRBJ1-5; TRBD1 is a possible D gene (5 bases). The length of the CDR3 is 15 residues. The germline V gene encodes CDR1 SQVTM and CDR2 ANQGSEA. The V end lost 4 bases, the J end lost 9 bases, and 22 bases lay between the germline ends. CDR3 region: CSVGASGTGTGPQHF. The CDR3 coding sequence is TGCAGCGTTGGCGCATCCGGGACTGGGACGGGGCCCCAGCATTTT.

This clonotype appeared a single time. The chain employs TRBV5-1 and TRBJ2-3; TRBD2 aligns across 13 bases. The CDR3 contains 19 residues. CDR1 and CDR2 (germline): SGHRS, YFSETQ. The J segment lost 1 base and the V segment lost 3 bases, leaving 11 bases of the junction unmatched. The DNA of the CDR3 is TGCGCCAGCAGCTCCGGGGGACTAGCGGGACCCTCTGGCACAGATACGCAGTATTTT. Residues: CASSSGGLAGPSGTDTQYF.

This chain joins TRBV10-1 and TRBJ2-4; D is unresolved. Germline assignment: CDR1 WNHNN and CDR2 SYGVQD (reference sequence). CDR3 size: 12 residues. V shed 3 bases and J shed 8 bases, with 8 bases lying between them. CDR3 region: CASSDPRDIQYF. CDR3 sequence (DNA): TGCGCCAGCAGTGACCCCCGAGACATTCAGTACTTC.

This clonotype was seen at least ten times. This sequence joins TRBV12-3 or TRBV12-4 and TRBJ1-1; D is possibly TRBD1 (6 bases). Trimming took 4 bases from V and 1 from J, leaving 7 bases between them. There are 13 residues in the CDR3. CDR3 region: CASSSRGNTEAFF. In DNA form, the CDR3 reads TGTGCCAGCAGTTCCAGGGGGAACACTGAAGCTTTCTTT.

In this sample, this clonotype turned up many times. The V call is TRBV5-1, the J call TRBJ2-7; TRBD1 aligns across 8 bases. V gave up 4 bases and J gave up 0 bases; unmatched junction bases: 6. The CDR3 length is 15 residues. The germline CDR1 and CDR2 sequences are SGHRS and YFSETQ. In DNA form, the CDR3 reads TGCGCCAGCAGCCGAACAGGGGGAGGCTCCTACGAGCAGTACTTC. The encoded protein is CASSRTGGGSYEQYF.

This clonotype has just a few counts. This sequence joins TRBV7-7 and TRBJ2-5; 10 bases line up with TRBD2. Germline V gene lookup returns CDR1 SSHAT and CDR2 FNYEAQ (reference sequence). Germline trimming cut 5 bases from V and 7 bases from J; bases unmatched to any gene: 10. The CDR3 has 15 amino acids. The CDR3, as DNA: TGTGCCAGCAGCCAGGGAGCTAGCGGGAGTGGGACCCAGTACTTC. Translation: CASSQGASGSGTQYF.

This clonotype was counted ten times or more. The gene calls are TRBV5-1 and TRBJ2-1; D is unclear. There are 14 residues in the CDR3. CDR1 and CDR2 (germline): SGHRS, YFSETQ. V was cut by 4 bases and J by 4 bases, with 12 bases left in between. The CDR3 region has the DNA TGCGCCAGCAGCCAAGGACGGATTTACAATGAGCAGTTCTTC. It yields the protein CASSQGRIYNEQFF.

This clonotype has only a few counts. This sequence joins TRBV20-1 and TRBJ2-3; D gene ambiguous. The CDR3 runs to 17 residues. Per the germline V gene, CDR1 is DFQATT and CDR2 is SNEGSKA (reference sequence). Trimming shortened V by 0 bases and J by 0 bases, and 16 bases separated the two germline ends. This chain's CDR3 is CSAREGLGTLSTDTQYF. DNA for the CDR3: TGCAGTGCTAGAGAAGGGCTGGGTACCCTAAGCACAGATACGCAGTATTTT.

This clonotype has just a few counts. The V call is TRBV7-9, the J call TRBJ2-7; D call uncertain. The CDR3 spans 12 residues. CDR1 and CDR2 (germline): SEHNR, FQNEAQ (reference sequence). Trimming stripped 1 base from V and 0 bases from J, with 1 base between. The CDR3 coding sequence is TGTGCCAGCAGCTTAGTCTCCTACGAGCAGTACGTC. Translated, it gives CASSLVSYEQYV.

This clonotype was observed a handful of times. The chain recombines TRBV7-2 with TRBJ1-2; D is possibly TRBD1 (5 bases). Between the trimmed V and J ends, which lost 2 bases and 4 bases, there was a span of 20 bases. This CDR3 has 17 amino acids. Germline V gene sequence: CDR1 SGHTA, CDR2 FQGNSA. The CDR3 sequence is CASSLSAPMGESYGYTF. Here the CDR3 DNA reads TGTGCCAGCAGCTTATCCGCCCCCATGGGGGAGTCCTATGGCTACACCTTC.

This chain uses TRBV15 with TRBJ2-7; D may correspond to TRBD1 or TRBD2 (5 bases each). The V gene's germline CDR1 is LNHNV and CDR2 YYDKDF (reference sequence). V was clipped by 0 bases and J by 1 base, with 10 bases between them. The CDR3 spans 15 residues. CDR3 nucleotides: TGTGCCACCAGCAGAGATGAGGGGTTTTCCTACGAGCAGTACTTC. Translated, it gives CATSRDEGFSYEQYF. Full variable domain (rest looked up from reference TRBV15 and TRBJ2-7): DAMVIQNPRYQVTQFGKPVTLSCSQTLNHNVMYWYQQKSSQAPKLLFHYYDKDFNNEADTPDNFQSRRPNTSFCFLDIRSPGLGDTAMYLCATSRDEGFSYEQYFGPGTRLTVT.

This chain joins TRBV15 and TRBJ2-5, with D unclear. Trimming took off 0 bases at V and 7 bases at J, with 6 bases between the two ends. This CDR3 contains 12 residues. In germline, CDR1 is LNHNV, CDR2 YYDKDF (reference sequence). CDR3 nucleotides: TGTGCCACCAGCAGAGATAGTAGGACCCAGTACTTC. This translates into CATSRDSRTQYF.

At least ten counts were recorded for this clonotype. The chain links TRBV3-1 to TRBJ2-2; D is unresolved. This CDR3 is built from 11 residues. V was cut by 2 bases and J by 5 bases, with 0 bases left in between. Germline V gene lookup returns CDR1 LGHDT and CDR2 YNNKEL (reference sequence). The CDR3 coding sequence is TGTGCCAGCAGCCAAACCGGGGAGCTGTTTTTT. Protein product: CASSQTGELFF.

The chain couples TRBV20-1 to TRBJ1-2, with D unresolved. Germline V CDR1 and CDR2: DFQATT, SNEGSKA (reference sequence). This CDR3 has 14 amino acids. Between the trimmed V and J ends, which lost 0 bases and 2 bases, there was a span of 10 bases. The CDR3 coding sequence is TGCAGTGCTAGAGATTGGCAGAGCAACTATGGCTACACCTTC. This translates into CSARDWQSNYGYTF.

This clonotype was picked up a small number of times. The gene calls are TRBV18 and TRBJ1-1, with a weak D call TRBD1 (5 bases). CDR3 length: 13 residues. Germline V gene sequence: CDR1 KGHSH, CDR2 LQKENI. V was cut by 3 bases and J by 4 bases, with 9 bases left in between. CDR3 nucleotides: TGTGCCAGCTCACCGGATACAGGCACTGAAGCTTTCTTT. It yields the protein CASSPDTGTEAFF.